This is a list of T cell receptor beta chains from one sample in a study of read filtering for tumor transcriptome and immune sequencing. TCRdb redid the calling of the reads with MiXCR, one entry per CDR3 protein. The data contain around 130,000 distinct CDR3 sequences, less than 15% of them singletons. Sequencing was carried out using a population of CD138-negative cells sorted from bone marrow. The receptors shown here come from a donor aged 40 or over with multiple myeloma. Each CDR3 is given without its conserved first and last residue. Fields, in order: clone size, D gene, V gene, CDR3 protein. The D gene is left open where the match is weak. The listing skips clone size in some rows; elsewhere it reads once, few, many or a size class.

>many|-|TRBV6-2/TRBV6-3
ASRTRTGWFMNTEAF
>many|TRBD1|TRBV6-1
ASSYRDSSNQPQH
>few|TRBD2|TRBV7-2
ASSPRGSGSGKIGQY
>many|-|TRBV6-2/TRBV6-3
ASSYSADYEQY
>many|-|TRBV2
ASSREGLTEAF
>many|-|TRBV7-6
ASSSGQETQY
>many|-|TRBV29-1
SVDFGATEAF
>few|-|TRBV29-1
SVDARGNTGELF
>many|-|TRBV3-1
ASSPIPRELF
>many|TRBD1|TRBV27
ASSPETGETGELF
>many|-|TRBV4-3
ASSRDVQETQY
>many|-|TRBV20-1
SAREGGREKLF
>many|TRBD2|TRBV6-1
ASIYTSGIDTGELF
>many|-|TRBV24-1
ATGDMSSYNEQF
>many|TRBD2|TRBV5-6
ASSPRWWREGRDNEQF
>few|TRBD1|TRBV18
ASSRTGLDQETQY
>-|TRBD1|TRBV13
ASSSSGRQGGSYEQY
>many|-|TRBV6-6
ASSHSGPANEQF
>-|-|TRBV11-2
ASSLSSPYEQY
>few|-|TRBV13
ASSLHYEQY
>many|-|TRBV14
ASSPYFRGPQH
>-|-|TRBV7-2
ASSFRDVASADTQY
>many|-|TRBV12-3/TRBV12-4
ASRPGASGREQF
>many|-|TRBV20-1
SAPRGGEETQY
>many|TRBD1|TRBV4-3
ASSLGQGASGNTIY
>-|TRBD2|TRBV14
ASSQVLAGTGELF
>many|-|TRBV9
ASSTEGSPLH
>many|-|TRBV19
ASKTGRTYEQY
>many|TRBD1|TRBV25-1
ASSGQGRYEQY
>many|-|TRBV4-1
ASSQEGRGRVTEAF
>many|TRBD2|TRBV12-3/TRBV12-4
ASSLSGRGGGEQF
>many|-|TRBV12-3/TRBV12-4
ASSFWAPHGPNTGELF
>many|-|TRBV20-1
SARVPRSNQPQH
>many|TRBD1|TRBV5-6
ASGRDRSSYEQY
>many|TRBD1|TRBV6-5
ASSYSGTGTYEQY
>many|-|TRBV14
ASSPRPAGFNEQF
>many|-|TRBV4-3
ASSQARQFTDTQY
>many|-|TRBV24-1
ATSQGSANTGELF
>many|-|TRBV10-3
AISESIMNTEAF